Listed below are T cell receptor beta chains from one sample, sequenced in a study of blood T cell repertoires in COVID-19. This table comes from immunoSEQ multiplex PCR, and its TCRdb copy is limited to in-frame clones, with some not included. Here the sample spans around 200,000 clones, roughly nine tenths being singletons. The sequenced sample consisted of peripheral blood. These receptor sequences come from a man between 65 and 85 years old with active or convalescent COVID-19. The CDR3 runs from the conserved cysteine through the conserved F or W. Clone size is stated in some rows and not others, as once, few, many or a class when expanded.

>.|TRBJ1-5|TRBV20-1
CSASLSQPQHF
>.|TRBJ2-5|TRBV7-2
CASSLVSGSGETQYF
>.|TRBJ1-4|TRBV7-8
CASSLGGQFNEKLFF
>.|TRBJ2-3|TRBV19
CASVAGRFTDTQYF
>.|TRBJ1-4|TRBV7-9
CASSPGSTAREKLFF
>once|TRBJ2-7|TRBV6-5
CASSYGTYGYEQYF
>.|TRBJ2-7|TRBV7-6
CASSSGHGLGSEQYF
>.|TRBJ1-2|TRBV4-3
CASSQATWDSRDYGYTF
>.|TRBJ1-1|TRBV4-3
CASSQDLQLHALTEAFF
>.|TRBJ2-3|TRBV5-8
CASSPGTSGISTDTQYF
>.|TRBJ2-1|TRBV4-3
CASSLGLAASNEQFF
>.|TRBJ2-1|TRBV11-2
CASSIDRVTYNEQFF
>.|TRBJ1-1|TRBV5-6
CASSLGYSGRSEAFF
>.|TRBJ2-7|TRBV6-6
CASSTTGTPPYEQYF
>.|TRBJ2-1|TRBV7-3
CASSSDRASYNEQFF
>.|TRBJ2-5|TRBV11-3
CASSYGDFLGETQYF
>.|TRBJ1-2|TRBV19
CASSIGSRTGIFYGYTF
>.|TRBJ2-3|TRBV3-1/TRBV3-2
CASSLNEADTQYF
>.|TRBJ1-6|TRBV12-3/TRBV12-4
CASSPGQARPLHF
>.|TRBJ1-4|TRBV19
CASSLGARGNEKLFF
>.|TRBJ1-1|TRBV10-3
CAITAWEDDTEAFF
>.|TRBJ2-7|TRBV18
CASSTRSAGRTYEQYF
>.|TRBJ2-1|TRBV7-7
CASRPTSAYNEQFF
>once|TRBJ2-1|TRBV30
CAWSNPGGTYNEQFF
>.|TRBJ2-7|TRBV5-8
CASSWTQGAAYEQYF
>.|TRBJ2-7|TRBV19
CASSIFATGPTWQYF
>.|TRBJ1-2|TRBV27
CASSDRGGYGYTF
>many|TRBJ1-4|TRBV5-4
CASSLPGTGGEKLFF
>once|TRBJ1-2|TRBV7-9
CASSFLATGRHMVGYTF
>few|TRBJ1-5|TRBV28
CASLMTGGDQPQHF
>.|TRBJ2-7|TRBV3-1/TRBV3-2
CASSQEFLDYYEQYF
>.|TRBJ1-2|TRBV7-3
CASSLTRDRAYGYTF
>.|TRBJ1-1|TRBV19
CASSRGWTEAFF
>.|TRBJ1-2|TRBV7-6
CASSLTRQQGENYGYTF
>.|TRBJ1-1|TRBV5-1
CASSLAVQGNTEAFF
>.|TRBJ2-1|TRBV7-2
CASSLGGQAYNEQFF
>.|TRBJ2-7|TRBV6-5
CASSYSGQAVYEQYF
>.|TRBJ1-6|TRBV19
CASSATPNNSPLHF
>.|TRBJ1-2|TRBV7-2
CASSSTGPYGYTF
>.|TRBJ2-1|TRBV7-8
CASIPGLAGDEQFF